Presented here are 20 T cell receptor beta chains from one specimen sequenced in a study of shared clonotypes between healthy human individuals. This table comes from immunoSEQ multiplex PCR, and its TCRdb copy is limited to in-frame clones, with some not included. The data hold 2 million to 2.5 million clones, with 85% to 95% observed a single time. The material sequenced was naive CD4+ T cells sorted from blood. Indicated subset: CD45RA+ positively selected. The origin of the receptors is a man between 18 and 35 years old in good health.

A word on this clone: The same CDR3 also results from other DNA sequences found in this sample. The chain joins TRBV6-1 to TRBJ1-3; TRBD1 aligns across 9 bases. Germline CDR1 reads MNHNS; CDR2 reads SASEGT. The CDR3 extends over 15 amino acids. Losses at the gene ends were 4 bases for V and 4 bases for J; bases not matched to a gene: 5. The CDR3 reads CASSVDRGSGNTIYF. The DNA for the CDR3 is TGTGCCAGCAGTGTAGACAGGGGGTCGGGAAACACCATATATTTT.

This chain uses TRBV9 with TRBJ2-1, with D unclear. V lost 3 bases to trimming and J lost 0 bases, with 10 bases between them. The CDR3 runs 15 residues. CDR1 is SGDLS, CDR2 YYNGEE, per germline. The CDR3 reads CASSALLSSYNEQFF. As DNA, the CDR3 is TGTGCCAGCAGCGCCCTCCTCAGCTCCTACAATGAGCAGTTCTTC.

The chain employs TRBV30 and TRBJ2-7; possible D gene TRBD1, 5 bases. The length of the CDR3 is 11 residues. Between the trimmed V and J ends, which lost 7 bases and 4 bases, there was a span of 11 bases. Germline V lookup: CDR1 GTSNPN, CDR2 SVGIG (reference sequence). This chain's CDR3 is CASSQEYEQYF. In nucleotides, the CDR3 is TGTGCCTCATCACAGGAGTACGAGCAGTACTTC.

Written as DNA, the CDR3 is TGTGCCAGCAGTTCTCAGGATTCTAGCACAGATACGCAGTATTTT. Its translation is CASSSQDSSTDTQYF. The chain is built from TRBV28 and TRBJ2-3; D not certain. This CDR3 spans 15 amino acids. Germline V lookup: CDR1 MDHEN, CDR2 SYDVKM. V was trimmed by 4 bases and J by 0 bases, leaving 11 bases between them.

V usage is TRBV7-2 and J usage is TRBJ2-3, with D possibly being TRBD1 or TRBD2 (5 bases each). Trimming took off 5 bases at V and 10 bases at J, with 19 bases between the two ends. Germline CDR1 is SGHTA and CDR2 is FQGNSA. The CDR3 spans 14 residues. CDR3 sequence (DNA): TGTGCCAGCAGCAACCCGGTGGGCCTGGGGGCGCAGTATTTT. Translating it yields CASSNPVGLGAQYF.

V gene TRBV7-8 combines with J gene TRBJ1-1; no definite D call. The CDR3 length is 14 residues. Germline loops: CDR1 SGHVS, CDR2 FQNEAQ. The V and J ends lost 3 bases and 8 bases respectively, with 16 bases between them. Here the CDR3 DNA reads TGTGCCAGCAGCTTCTCTGGTCGGGAGGCCGAAGCTTTCTTT. This translates into CASSFSGREAEAFF.

This chain links TRBV11-2 with TRBJ2-3; 8 bases match TRBD2. The CDR3 is made up of 13 amino acids. The J segment lost 6 bases and the V segment lost 6 bases, leaving 5 bases of the junction unmatched. Germline V gene sequence: CDR1 SGHAT, CDR2 FQNNGV. CDR3 sequence: CASRGAGADTQYF. CDR3 bases: TGTGCCAGCAGGGGAGCGGGGGCGGATACGCAGTATTTT.

This clone came up many times. This sample includes further DNA sequences coding for the same CDR3. The rearrangement joins TRBV28 to TRBJ1-1; D is unresolved. The CDR3 totals 13 residues. The germline V gene has CDR1 MDHEN and CDR2 SYDVKM. V lost 5 bases to trimming and J lost 1 base, with 8 bases between them. For the CDR3, the DNA is TGTGCCAGCAGTCCCCCCCGGAACACTGAAGCTTTCTTT. Amino acids: CASSPPRNTEAFF.

The V call is TRBV6-5, the J call TRBJ1-5; D gene unclear. Germline values: CDR1 MNHEY, CDR2 SVGAGI. Trimming left V 4 bases short and J 0 bases short, with 13 bases between. The CDR3 is 16 amino acids. The DNA for the CDR3 is TGTGCCAGCAGTTCTACGGGGAGAAATAGCAATCAGCCCCAGCATTTT. Translation: CASSSTGRNSNQPQHF.

This chain joins TRBV6-1 and TRBJ2-7; tentatively, D is TRBD2 (6 bases). The CDR3 is made up of 11 amino acids. V lost 0 bases to trimming and J lost 10 bases, with 7 bases between them. Germline-derived CDR1 and CDR2 are MNHNS and SASEGT. The CDR3 region has the DNA TGTGCCAGCAGTGAAGCGGGACTTCAGTACTTC. Its translation is CASSEAGLQYF.

This chain joins TRBV28 and TRBJ1-6; the match to TRBD1 covers 7 bases. V shed 7 bases, J shed 7 bases, and the junction held 10 bases outside the gene matches. CDR1 and CDR2 from the germline V gene are MDHEN and SYDVKM. The length of the CDR3 is 15 residues. In nucleotides, the CDR3 is TGTGCCAGCACGAACCCGACAGGGAGGAATTCACCCCTCCACTTT. Translating gives CASTNPTGRNSPLHF.

V gene TRBV18 combines with J gene TRBJ2-6; 10 bases are a match to TRBD1. From germline, CDR1 is KGHSH and CDR2 LQKENI. The V gene end was trimmed by 1 base and the J gene end by 4 bases; junction bases not matched to a gene: 13. The CDR3 has 20 amino acids. This CDR3 reads CASSPLIAGTGDSGANVLTF. The CDR3 coding sequence is TGTGCCAGCTCACCACTGATCGCCGGGACAGGGGACTCCGGGGCCAACGTCCTGACTTTC.

The chain uses TRBV7-9 and TRBJ2-5, with D perhaps assigned TRBD1 or TRBD2 (5 bases each). Per the germline V gene, CDR1 is SEHNR and CDR2 is FQNEAQ (reference sequence). The CDR3 sequence is 14 residues long. V lost 3 bases to trimming and J lost 4 bases, with 12 bases between them. This CDR3 is CASSFGRAGETQYF. The CDR3 bases are TGTGCCAGCAGCTTTGGCAGGGCGGGAGAGACCCAGTACTTC.

The gene calls are TRBV6-5 and TRBJ1-1, with D possibly TRBD1 on 5 matching bases. From germline, CDR1 is MNHEY and CDR2 SVGAGI. With 4 bases removed from V and 4 bases from J, the gap between germline ends came to 13 bases. This CDR3 contains 14 residues. The CDR3 sequence: CASSFPDRPTEAFF. The CDR3, as DNA: TGTGCCAGCAGTTTCCCCGACAGACCCACTGAAGCTTTCTTT.

The rearrangement uses TRBV6-1 and TRBJ1-3; D perhaps matches TRBD1 (6 bases). Between the trimmed V and J ends, which lost 3 bases and 0 bases, there was a span of 9 bases. The CDR3 has 15 residues. CDR1 and CDR2 (germline): MNHNS, SASEGT. DNA for the CDR3: TGTGCCAGCAGTGATGCACAGGGCTCTGGAAACACCATATATTTT. It codes for CASSDAQGSGNTIYF.

The gene calls are TRBV27 and TRBJ2-3; D uncertain. There are 15 residues in the CDR3. With 0 bases removed from V and 0 bases from J, the gap between germline ends came to 7 bases. CDR1 is MNHEY, CDR2 SMNVEV, per germline (reference sequence). The CDR3 region is CASSLSTTSTDTQYF. The DNA for the CDR3 is TGTGCCAGCAGTTTATCAACTACTAGCACAGATACGCAGTATTTT.

The gene calls are TRBV11-3 and TRBJ2-7; a possible D gene is TRBD1 (5 bases). The CDR3 runs to 14 residues. V was pared by 1 base and J by 2 bases, with 9 bases between. Germline CDR1 is SGHNT and CDR2 is YENEEA. The CDR3 bases are TGTGCCAGCAGCTTAGGCCCAGGGCCCTACGAGCAGTACTTC. Protein sequence: CASSLGPGPYEQYF.

The genes are TRBV30 and TRBJ2-1; 8 positions match TRBD2. Trimming cost V 3 bases and J 5 bases; bases outside gene matches: 6. CDR3 size: 14 residues. Germline CDR1 GTSNPN, CDR2 SVGIG (reference sequence). Here the CDR3 DNA reads TGTGCCTGGAGAAAGAATAGCGGGGACAATGAGCAGTTCTTC. This codes for CAWRKNSGDNEQFF.

V and J are TRBV23-1 and TRBJ2-7; the match to TRBD1 covers 7 bases. TRBV23-1 counts as an open reading frame of uncertain function. V gave up 4 bases and J gave up 1 base; unmatched junction bases: 7. The CDR3 has 15 amino acids. CDR3 in amino acids: CASSRRTGYSYEQYF. CDR3 coding DNA: TGCGCCAGCAGTCGCCGGACAGGCTATTCCTACGAGCAGTACTTC.

This clone showed up just once. The rearrangement joins TRBV2 to TRBJ1-6; 8 bases line up with TRBD1. Looked up from germline, CDR1 is SNHLY and CDR2 is FYNNEI. The CDR3 extends over 15 amino acids. The J segment lost 8 bases and the V segment lost 4 bases, leaving 7 bases of the junction unmatched. The CDR3 DNA follows: TGTGCCAGCAGTGTAAATGGACAGGGAGATTCACCCCTCCACTTT. Amino acids: CASSVNGQGDSPLHF. The full variable domain, in which reference TRBV2 and TRBJ1-6 provide the parts outside the CDR3, is EPEVTQTPSHQVTQMGQEVILRCVPISNHLYFYWYRQILGQKVEFLVSFYNNEISEKSEIFDDQFSVERPDGSNFTLKIRSTKLEDSAMYFCASSVNGQGDSPLHFGNGTRLTVT.